This T cell receptor (beta chain) was sequenced during a study of OX40 agonist ivuxolimab in advanced cancers. Study background: The patients' treatment was ivuxolimab, an agonistic anti-OX40 (CD134) antibody.

Trimming took off 0 bases at V and 0 bases at J, with 12 bases between the two ends. Germline V gene lookup returns CDR1 LNHNV and CDR2 YYDKDF (reference sequence). CDR3 length: 17 amino acids. Clones were read by immunoSEQ multiplex PCR, and TCRdb kept only the in-frame ones, dropping some. The data contain about 150,000 clones, 90% to 95% of them seen just once; the ten biggest clones take up around 0.31%. This clonotype was sampled from an adult with an advanced solid tumor such as melanoma, head and neck, liver or kidney cancer. The chain recombines TRBV15 with TRBJ1-5; D may be TRBD1 (5 bases). Material: CD4+ or CD8+ T cells sorted from blood, obtained in a trial of the OX40 agonist ivuxolimab. The CDR3 DNA reads TGTGCCACCAGCAGAGAAGAACCGGGGGTTAGCAATCAGCCCCAGCATTTT. Its translation: CATSREEPGVSNQPQHF.